The T cell receptor beta chain described here comes from a study of T cell repertoires in cytomegalovirus infection. The J segment lost 0 bases and the V segment lost 11 bases, leaving 5 bases of the junction unmatched. This CDR3 comprises 13 residues. Per the germline V gene, CDR1 is SEHNR and CDR2 is FQNEAQ (reference sequence). Study-level results: HLA-C-restricted, CMV-specific TCR beta clonotypes were dominant ex vivo. Carriers of CMV and the relevant HLA type were discriminated by public TCR beta frequency.

As concerns this clonotype: Antigen: not known.

MiXCR, applied by TCRdb to the reads, yields one record per CDR3 protein. The sample gives around 430,000 distinct CDR3 sequences, roughly 43% of which show up once; around 44% is in the top ten. The sample here was cultured PBMCs, taken from culture after CMV antigen stimulation. This chain connects TRBV7-9 to TRBJ2-3; 7 bases fit TRBD2. This TCR was recovered from a human donor in good health (CMV status not recorded). Some clones in this sample may be carry-over from other donors' samples. CDR3 sequence reads: CAGGRDSTDTQYF. DNA for the CDR3: TGTGCCGGAGGGAGGGACAGCACAGATACGCAGTATTTT.